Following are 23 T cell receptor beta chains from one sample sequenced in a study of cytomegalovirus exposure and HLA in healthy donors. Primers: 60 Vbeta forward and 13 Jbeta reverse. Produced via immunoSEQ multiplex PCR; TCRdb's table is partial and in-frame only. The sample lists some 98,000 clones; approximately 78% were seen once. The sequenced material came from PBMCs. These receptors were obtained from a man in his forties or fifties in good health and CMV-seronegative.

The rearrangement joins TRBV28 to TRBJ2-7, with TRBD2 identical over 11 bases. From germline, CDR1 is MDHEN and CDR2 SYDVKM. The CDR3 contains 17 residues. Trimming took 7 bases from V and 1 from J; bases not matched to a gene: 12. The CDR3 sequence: CASIPGLAASPSYEQYF. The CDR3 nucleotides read TGTGCCAGCATACCGGGACTAGCGGCCTCCCCGTCCTACGAGCAGTACTTC.

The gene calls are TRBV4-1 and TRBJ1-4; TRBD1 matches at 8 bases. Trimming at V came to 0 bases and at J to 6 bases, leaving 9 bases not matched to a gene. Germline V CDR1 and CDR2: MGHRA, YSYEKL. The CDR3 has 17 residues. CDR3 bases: TGCGCCAGCAGCCAAGAAAGGGGGCAGGGGGCTGATGAAAAACTGTTTTTT. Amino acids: CASSQERGQGADEKLFF.

CDR3 region: CASSFSEQFF. The DNA for the CDR3 is TGTGCCAGCAGCTTTTCGGAGCAGTTCTTC. This chain uses TRBV7-9 with TRBJ2-1; D gene uncertain. V was shortened by 3 bases and J by 10 bases, with 4 bases between the two germline ends. Germline V CDR1 and CDR2: SEHNR, FQNEAQ (reference sequence). The CDR3 is 10 amino acids.

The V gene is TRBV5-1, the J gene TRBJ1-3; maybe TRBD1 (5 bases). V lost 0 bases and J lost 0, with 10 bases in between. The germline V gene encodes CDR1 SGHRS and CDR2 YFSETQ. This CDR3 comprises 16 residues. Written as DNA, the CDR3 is TGCGCCAGCAGCTTGGGACCAGGGATCTCTGGAAACACCATATATTTT. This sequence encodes CASSLGPGISGNTIYF.

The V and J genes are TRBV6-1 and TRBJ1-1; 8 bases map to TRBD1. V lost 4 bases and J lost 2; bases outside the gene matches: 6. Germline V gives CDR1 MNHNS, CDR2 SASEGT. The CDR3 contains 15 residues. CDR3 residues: CASSVIGQGNTEAFF. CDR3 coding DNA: TGTGCCAGCAGTGTAATAGGACAGGGTAACACTGAAGCTTTCTTT.

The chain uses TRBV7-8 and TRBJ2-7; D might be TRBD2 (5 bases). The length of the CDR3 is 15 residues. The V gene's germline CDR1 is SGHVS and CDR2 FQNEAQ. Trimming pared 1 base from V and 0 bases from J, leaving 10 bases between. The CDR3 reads CASSLETSGSYEQYF. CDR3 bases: TGTGCCAGCAGCTTAGAAACCAGCGGCTCCTACGAGCAGTACTTC.

CDR3 amino acids: CASRMIGRRSGANVLTF. The CDR3 DNA follows: TGTGCCAGCAGGATGATTGGGAGGCGGTCTGGGGCCAACGTCCTGACTTTC. The rearrangement links TRBV27 to TRBJ2-6; possible D gene TRBD2, 6 bases. CDR3 length: 17 residues. The V end was cut by 6 bases, the J end by 1 base, with 16 bases between. Germline V CDR1 and CDR2: MNHEY, SMNVEV (reference sequence).

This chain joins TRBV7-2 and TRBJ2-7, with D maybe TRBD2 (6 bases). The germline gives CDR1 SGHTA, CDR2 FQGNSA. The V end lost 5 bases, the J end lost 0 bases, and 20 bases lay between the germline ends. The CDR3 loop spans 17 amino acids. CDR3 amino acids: CASSPDRGTRSSYEQYF. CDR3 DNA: TGTGCCAGCAGCCCAGACCGCGGGACGCGCAGCTCCTACGAGCAGTACTTC.

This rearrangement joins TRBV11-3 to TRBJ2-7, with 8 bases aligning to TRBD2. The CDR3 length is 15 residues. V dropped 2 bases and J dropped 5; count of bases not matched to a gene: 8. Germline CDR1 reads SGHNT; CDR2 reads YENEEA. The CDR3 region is CASSLSAGEENEQYF. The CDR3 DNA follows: TGTGCCAGCAGCTTATCAGCGGGGGAAGAAAACGAGCAGTACTTC.

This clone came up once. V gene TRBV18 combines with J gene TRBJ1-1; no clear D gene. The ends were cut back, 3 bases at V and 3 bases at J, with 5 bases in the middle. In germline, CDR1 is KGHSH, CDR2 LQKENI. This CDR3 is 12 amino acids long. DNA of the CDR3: TGTGCCAGCTCACCGGGAGACACTGAAGCTTTCTTT. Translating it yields CASSPGDTEAFF.

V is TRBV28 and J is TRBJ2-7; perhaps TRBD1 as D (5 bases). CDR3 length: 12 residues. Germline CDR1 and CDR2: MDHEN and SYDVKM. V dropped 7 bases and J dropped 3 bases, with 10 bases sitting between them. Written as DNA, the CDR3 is TGTGCCAGCACCGACAGAGACTACGAGCAGTACTTC. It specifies CASTDRDYEQYF.

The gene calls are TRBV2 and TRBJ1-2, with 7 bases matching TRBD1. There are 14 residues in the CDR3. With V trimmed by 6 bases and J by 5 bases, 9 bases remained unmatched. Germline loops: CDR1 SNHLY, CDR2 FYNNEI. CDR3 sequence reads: CASREAGGQYGYTF. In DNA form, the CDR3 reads TGTGCCAGCAGGGAGGCAGGGGGACAGTATGGCTACACCTTC. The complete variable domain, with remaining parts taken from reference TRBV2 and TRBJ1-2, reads EPEVTQTPSHQVTQMGQEVILRCVPISNHLYFYWYRQILGQKVEFLVSFYNNEISEKSEIFDDQFSVERPDGSNFTLKIRSTKLEDSAMYFCASREAGGQYGYTFGSGTRLTVV.

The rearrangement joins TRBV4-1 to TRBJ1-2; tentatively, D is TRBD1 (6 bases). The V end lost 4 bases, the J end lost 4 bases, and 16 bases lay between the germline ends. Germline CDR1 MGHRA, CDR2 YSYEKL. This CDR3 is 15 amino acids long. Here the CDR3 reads CASSLSLDRSYGYTF. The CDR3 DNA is TGCGCCAGCAGCCTCAGCCTAGACAGGAGCTATGGCTACACCTTC.

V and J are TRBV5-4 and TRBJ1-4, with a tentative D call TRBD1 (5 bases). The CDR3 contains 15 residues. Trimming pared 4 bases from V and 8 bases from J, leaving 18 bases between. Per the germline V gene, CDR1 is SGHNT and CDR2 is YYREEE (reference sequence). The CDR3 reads CASSPPGGKGEKLFF. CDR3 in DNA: TGTGCCAGCAGCCCTCCGGGGGGTAAGGGGGAAAAACTGTTTTTT.

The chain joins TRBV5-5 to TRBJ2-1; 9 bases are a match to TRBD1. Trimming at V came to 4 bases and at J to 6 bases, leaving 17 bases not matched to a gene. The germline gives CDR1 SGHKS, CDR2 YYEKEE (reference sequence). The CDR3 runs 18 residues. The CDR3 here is CASSPRYRDRVVGNEQFF. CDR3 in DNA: TGTGCCAGCAGCCCCCGATACCGGGACAGGGTGGTCGGCAATGAGCAGTTCTTC. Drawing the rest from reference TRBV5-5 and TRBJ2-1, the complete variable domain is DAGVTQSPTHLIKTRGQQVTLRCSPISGHKSVSWYQQVLGQGPQFIFQYYEKEERGRGNFPDRFSARQFPNYSSELNVNALLLGDSALYLCASSPRYRDRVVGNEQFFGPGTRLTVL.

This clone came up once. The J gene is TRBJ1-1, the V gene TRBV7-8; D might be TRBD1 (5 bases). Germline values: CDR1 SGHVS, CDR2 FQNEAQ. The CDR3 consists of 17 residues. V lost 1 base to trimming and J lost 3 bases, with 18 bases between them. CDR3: CASSLGGSLGLHTEAFF. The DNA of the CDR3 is TGTGCCAGCAGCTTAGGGGGGTCTCTGGGACTCCACACTGAAGCTTTCTTT.

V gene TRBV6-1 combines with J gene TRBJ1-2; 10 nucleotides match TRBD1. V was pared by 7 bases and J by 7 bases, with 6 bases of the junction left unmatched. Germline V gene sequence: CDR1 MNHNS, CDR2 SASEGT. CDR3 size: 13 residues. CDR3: CASKSTGGFGYTF. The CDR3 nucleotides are TGTGCCAGCAAATCGACAGGGGGCTTTGGCTACACCTTC.

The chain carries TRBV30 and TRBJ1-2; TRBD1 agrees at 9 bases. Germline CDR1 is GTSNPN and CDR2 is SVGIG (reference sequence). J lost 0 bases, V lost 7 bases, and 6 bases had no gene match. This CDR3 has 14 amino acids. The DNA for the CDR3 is TGTGCCTCCGGGACAGGGTTAGCTAACTATGGCTACACCTTC. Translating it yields CASGTGLANYGYTF.

The CDR3 reads CASTLAGESGELFF. The CDR3 DNA sequence: TGTGCCAGCACGCTAGCGGGGGAATCCGGGGAGCTGTTTTTT. The chain employs TRBV27 and TRBJ2-2; TRBD2 agrees at 10 bases. Germline CDR1 and CDR2: MNHEY and SMNVEV (reference sequence). Germline trimming cut 7 bases from V and 6 bases from J; bases unmatched to any gene: 5. The CDR3 consists of 14 residues.

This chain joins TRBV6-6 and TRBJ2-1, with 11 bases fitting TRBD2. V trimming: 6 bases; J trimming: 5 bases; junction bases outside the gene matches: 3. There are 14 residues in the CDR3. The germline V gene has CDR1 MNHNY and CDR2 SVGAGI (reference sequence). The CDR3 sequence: CASRGLAENNEQFF. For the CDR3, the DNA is TGTGCCAGCAGGGGACTAGCGGAAAACAATGAGCAGTTCTTC.

The CDR3 loop reads CASSIKVGKAGSYEQYF. Written as DNA, the CDR3 is TGTGCCAGTAGTATCAAGGTAGGAAAAGCGGGGTCCTACGAGCAGTACTTC. The chain combines TRBV19 with TRBJ2-5, with TRBD2 matching over 7 bases. TRBJ2-7 matches the DNA end more closely, so the J call is doubtful. The CDR3 contains 17 residues. Germline-derived CDR1 and CDR2 are LNHDA and SQIVND (reference sequence).

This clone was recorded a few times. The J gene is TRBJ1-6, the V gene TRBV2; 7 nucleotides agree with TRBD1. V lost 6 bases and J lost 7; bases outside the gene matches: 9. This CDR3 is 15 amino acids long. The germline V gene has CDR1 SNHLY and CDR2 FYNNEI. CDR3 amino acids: CASSEDRLPNSPLHF. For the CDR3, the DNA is TGTGCCAGCAGCGAGGACAGGCTCCCGAATTCACCCCTCCACTTT. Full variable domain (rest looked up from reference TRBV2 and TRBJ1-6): EPEVTQTPSHQVTQMGQEVILRCVPISNHLYFYWYRQILGQKVEFLVSFYNNEISEKSEIFDDQFSVERPDGSNFTLKIRSTKLEDSAMYFCASSEDRLPNSPLHFGNGTRLTVT.

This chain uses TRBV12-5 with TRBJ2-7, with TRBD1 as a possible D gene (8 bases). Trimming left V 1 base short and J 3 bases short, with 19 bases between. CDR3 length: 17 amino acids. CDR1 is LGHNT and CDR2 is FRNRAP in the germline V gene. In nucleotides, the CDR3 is TGTGCTAGTGGTTTGGGACCGTACAGGGGGGGCCACTACGAGCAGTACTTC. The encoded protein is CASGLGPYRGGHYEQYF.